Listed below are T cell receptor beta chains from one sample, sequenced in a study of immune cell composition in non-small cell lung cancer. Some clones are missing from TCRdb's copy, which holds only in-frame ones; the method was immunoSEQ multiplex PCR. The repertoire consists of 4,000 to 5,500 clones, with around 64% occurring once and the leading ten covering roughly 10%. What was sequenced was lung tumor tissue. Every receptor here comes from a human donor with non-small cell lung cancer. CDR3s include the opening cysteine and the closing phenylalanine or tryptophan. Fields, in order: V gene, J gene, D gene, CDR3 protein. D genes are given only for firm matches.

>TRBV7-2|TRBJ1-4|-
CASSLVAGVEKLFF
>TRBV7-3|TRBJ2-3|TRBD2
CASSPRKAGGSTDTQYF
>TRBV10-2|TRBJ2-7|TRBD2
CASSALAESYEQYF
>TRBV6-5|TRBJ1-1|-
CASSYLQGGVLRAFF
>TRBV5-1|TRBJ2-2|-
CASSLRQGSTGELFF
>TRBV18|TRBJ1-2|TRBD1
CASSLSTGQVTSGYTF
>TRBV27|TRBJ2-5|TRBD1
CASSFRGRETQYF
>TRBV6-5|TRBJ2-7|-
CASSYFQTYEQYF
>TRBV5-4|TRBJ2-7|-
CATTDPSRDEQYF
>TRBV9|TRBJ2-7|TRBD2
CASSAGWGGLISYEQYF
>TRBV2|TRBJ2-5|TRBD1
CASNTYLPGQGLPEREETQYF
>TRBV5-4|TRBJ2-1|-
CASSLAQRPQFF
>TRBV27|TRBJ2-5|TRBD2
CASSLSARGIQQETQYF
>TRBV5-4|TRBJ2-5|TRBD2
CASSLGLAGSAETQYF
>TRBV2|TRBJ2-7|TRBD2
CASVEDRLAGAEQYF
>TRBV11-2|TRBJ2-1|TRBD1
CASSLGQGYEQFF
>TRBV19|TRBJ1-1|-
CASGGRASTEAFF
>TRBV28|TRBJ2-2|TRBD2
CASLAGQNTGELFF
>TRBV7-9|TRBJ1-3|-
CASSFSRGGDTIYF
>TRBV28|TRBJ1-1|-
CASSLSRGTMNTEAFF
>TRBV2|TRBJ2-1|-
CASAQGSYNEQFF
>TRBV6-1|TRBJ2-1|TRBD1
CASSRRDRGSNEQFF
>TRBV27|TRBJ2-1|TRBD1
CASSPGTGDYNEQFF
>TRBV28|TRBJ2-5|TRBD1
CASTSDRGLRTQYF
>TRBV6-1|TRBJ1-6|TRBD1
CASIVQGAYSPLHF
>TRBV6-5|TRBJ2-7|-
CASSAGPYEQYF
>TRBV20-1|TRBJ2-7|-
CSAGGTGEQYF
>TRBV28|TRBJ1-1|TRBD1
CASSLGTGGYTEAFF
>TRBV2|TRBJ2-7|-
CASSEGTVSVQEQYF
>TRBV7-8|TRBJ1-2|TRBD1
CASSLGGGQGAWGYTF
>TRBV7-9|TRBJ2-3|-
CASSPVTDTQYF
>TRBV7-2|TRBJ2-7|-
CASSNLAVQYF
>TRBV7-9|TRBJ2-7|TRBD2
CASSQFGGSYEQYF
>TRBV27|TRBJ2-2|-
CASSSRVGGELFF
>TRBV5-6|TRBJ2-7|TRBD2
CASSLGRASGAYEQYF
>TRBV15|TRBJ2-2|-
CATRIALNTGELFF
>TRBV2|TRBJ1-2|-
CASGAGYSLTF
>TRBV28|TRBJ2-7|TRBD2
CASSLLAGVNEQYF
>TRBV5-6|TRBJ2-7|-
CASSLGPQGYEQYF
>TRBV11-2|TRBJ2-7|TRBD2
CASSAGGGRVGEQYF
>TRBV30|TRBJ1-2|TRBD1
CAWSVTGGVGYTF
>TRBV18|TRBJ2-2|TRBD1
CASSPGQGVYAGELFF
>TRBV30|TRBJ1-6|TRBD1
CAWKKRTGTGNSPLHF
>TRBV9|TRBJ1-2|-
CASSVGGSLAYGYTF
>TRBV19|TRBJ2-1|-
CASCPGTGAQYEQFF
>TRBV21-1|TRBJ2-7|-
CASSKGQTGHPGEQYF
>TRBV9|TRBJ2-2|-
CASSEGLWRGELFF
>TRBV4-1|TRBJ2-2|TRBD1
CASSHRGLTGELFF
>TRBV5-4|TRBJ2-1|TRBD1
CASSGRQGAYNEQFF
>TRBV28|TRBJ2-1|-
CASSSGQFSYNEQFF
>TRBV2|TRBJ2-2|TRBD2
CAGTGTSGTNTGELFF
>TRBV19|TRBJ2-1|TRBD1
CASSSGTGNDNEQFF
>TRBV18|TRBJ1-5|-
CASSPQTTSGQPQHF
>TRBV19|TRBJ1-2|-
CASNEERTNYGYTF
>TRBV7-9|TRBJ2-7|-
CASSLVQVQGSYEQYF
>TRBV7-6|TRBJ2-1|-
CASSSRGADNEQFF
>TRBV10-3|TRBJ2-5|-
CAICEFGGGSPYTGETQYF
>TRBV28|TRBJ2-7|TRBD2
CASRTSGFSSYEQYF
>TRBV5-1|TRBJ2-5|-
CASSLGTSQETQYF
>TRBV4-2|TRBJ2-1|TRBD2
CASSQDSRGTSGRDEQFF